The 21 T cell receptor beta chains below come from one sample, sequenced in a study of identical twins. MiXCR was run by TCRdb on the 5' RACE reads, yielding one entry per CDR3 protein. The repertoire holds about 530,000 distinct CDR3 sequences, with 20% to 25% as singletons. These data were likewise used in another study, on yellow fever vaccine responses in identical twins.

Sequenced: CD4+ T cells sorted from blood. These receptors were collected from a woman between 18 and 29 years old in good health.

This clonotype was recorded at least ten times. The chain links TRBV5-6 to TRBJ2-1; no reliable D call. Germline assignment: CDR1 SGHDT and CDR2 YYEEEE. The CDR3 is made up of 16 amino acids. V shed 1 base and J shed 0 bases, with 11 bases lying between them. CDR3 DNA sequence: TGTGCCAGCAGCTTGTATGCCGTCGGCTCCTACAATGAGCAGTTCTTC. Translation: CASSLYAVGSYNEQFF.

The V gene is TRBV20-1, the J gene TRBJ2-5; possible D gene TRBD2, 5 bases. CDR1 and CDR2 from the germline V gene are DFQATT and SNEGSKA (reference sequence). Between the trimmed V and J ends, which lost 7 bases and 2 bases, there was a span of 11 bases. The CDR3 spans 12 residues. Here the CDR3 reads CSGLRGQETQYF. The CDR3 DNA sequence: TGCAGTGGGCTTCGAGGGCAAGAGACCCAGTACTTC.

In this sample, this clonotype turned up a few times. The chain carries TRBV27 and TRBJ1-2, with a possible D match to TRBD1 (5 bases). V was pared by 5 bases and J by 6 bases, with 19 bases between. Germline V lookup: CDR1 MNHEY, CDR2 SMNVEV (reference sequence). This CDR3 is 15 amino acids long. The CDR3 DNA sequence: TGTGCCAGCAGTCCGACCAGACTTGGGGCCGATGGCTACACCTTC. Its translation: CASSPTRLGADGYTF.

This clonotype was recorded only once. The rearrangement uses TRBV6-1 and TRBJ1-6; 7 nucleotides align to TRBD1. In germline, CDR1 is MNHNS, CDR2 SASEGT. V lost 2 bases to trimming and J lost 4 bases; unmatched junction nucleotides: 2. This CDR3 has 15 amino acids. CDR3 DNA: TGTGCCAGCAGTGAACAACAGGGGTATAATTCACCCCTCCACTTT. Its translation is CASSEQQGYNSPLHF.

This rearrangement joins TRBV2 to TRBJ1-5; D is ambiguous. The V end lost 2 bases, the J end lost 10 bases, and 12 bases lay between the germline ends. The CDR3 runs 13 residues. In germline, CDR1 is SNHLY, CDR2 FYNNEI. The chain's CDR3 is CASSESGISPQHF. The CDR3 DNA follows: TGTGCCAGCAGTGAATCGGGGATCAGCCCCCAGCATTTT. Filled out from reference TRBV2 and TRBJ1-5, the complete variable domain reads EPEVTQTPSHQVTQMGQEVILRCVPISNHLYFYWYRQILGQKVEFLVSFYNNEISEKSEIFDDQFSVERPDGSNFTLKIRSTKLEDSAMYFCASSESGISPQHFGDGTRLSIL.

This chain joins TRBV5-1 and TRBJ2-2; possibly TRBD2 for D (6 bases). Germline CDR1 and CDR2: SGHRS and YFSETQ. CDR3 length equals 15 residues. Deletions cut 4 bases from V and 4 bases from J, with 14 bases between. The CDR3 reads CASSGGSLATGELFF. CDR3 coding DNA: TGCGCCAGCAGCGGAGGGTCCTTGGCCACCGGGGAGCTGTTTTTT.

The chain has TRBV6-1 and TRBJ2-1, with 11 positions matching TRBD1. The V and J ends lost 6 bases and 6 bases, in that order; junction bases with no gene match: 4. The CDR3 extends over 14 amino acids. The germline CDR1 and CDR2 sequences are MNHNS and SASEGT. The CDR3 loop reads CASRIGQGANEQFF. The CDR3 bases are TGTGCCAGCAGAATAGGACAGGGGGCCAATGAGCAGTTCTTC.

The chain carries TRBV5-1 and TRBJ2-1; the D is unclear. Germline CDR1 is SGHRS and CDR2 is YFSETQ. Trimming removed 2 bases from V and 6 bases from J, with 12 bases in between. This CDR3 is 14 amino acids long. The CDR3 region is CASSFRPEGNEQFF. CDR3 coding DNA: TGCGCCAGCAGCTTCAGACCCGAAGGCAATGAGCAGTTCTTC.

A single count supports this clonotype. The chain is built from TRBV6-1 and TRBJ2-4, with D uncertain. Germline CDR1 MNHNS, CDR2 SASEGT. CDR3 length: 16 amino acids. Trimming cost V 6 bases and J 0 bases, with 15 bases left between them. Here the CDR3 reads CASRPPTSLAKNIQYF. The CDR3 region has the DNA TGTGCCAGCAGGCCACCGACATCCTTAGCCAAAAACATTCAGTACTTC.

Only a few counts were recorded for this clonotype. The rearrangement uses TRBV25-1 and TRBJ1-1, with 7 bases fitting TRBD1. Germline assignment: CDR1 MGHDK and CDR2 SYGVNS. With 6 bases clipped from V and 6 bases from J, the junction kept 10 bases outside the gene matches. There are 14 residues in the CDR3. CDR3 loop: CASRETGNGAEAFF. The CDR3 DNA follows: TGTGCCAGCAGGGAGACAGGGAACGGGGCTGAAGCTTTCTTT. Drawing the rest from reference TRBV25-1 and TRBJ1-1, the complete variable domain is EADIYQTPRYLVIGTGKKITLECSQTMGHDKMYWYQQDPGMELHLIHYSYGVNSTEKGDLSSESTVSRIRTEHFPLTLESARPSHTSQYLCASRETGNGAEAFFGQGTRLTVV.

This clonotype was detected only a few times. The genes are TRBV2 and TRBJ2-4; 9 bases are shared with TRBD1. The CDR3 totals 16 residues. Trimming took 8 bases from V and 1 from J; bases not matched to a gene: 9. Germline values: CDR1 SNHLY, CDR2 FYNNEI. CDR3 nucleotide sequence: TGTGCCAGCGTCCCCGGGACAGGGAAGGCCAAAAACATTCAGTACTTC. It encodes CASVPGTGKAKNIQYF.

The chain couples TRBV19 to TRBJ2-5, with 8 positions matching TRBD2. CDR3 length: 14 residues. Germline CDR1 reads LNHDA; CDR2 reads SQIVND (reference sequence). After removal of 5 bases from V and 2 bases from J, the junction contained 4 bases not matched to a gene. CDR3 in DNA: TGTGCCAGTAGTTTCCGGGGGGGTCAAGAGACCCAGTACTTC. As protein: CASSFRGGQETQYF.

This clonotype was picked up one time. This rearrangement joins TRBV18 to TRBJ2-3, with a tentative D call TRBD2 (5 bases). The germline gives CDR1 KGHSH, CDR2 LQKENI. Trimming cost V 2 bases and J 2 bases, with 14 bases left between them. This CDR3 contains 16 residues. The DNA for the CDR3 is TGTGCCAGCTCACCAGGGAGACTCAAATCCACAGATACGCAGTATTTT. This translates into CASSPGRLKSTDTQYF.

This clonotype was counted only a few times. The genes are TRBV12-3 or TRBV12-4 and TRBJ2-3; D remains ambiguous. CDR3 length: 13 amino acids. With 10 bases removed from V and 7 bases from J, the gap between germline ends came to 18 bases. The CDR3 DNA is TGTGCCACCGCCCCGGAGTGGGGTCATACGCAGTATTTT. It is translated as CATAPEWGHTQYF.

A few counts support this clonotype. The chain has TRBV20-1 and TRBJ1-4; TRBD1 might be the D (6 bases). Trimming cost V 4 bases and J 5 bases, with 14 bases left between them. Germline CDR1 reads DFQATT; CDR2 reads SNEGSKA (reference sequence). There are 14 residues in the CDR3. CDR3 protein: CSAIQGIPNEKLFF. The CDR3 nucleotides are TGCAGTGCTATACAGGGAATCCCGAATGAAAAACTGTTTTTT.

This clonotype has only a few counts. CDR3 DNA sequence: TGCAGTGCTAGACCAACTAGCGGGAGAGCTATCTACGAGCAGTACTTC. Protein: CSARPTSGRAIYEQYF. The chain has TRBV20-1 and TRBJ2-7, with 11 bases lining up with TRBD2. V was clipped by 2 bases and J by 3 bases; unmatched bases: 9. Germline-derived CDR1 and CDR2 are DFQATT and SNEGSKA (reference sequence). This CDR3 spans 16 amino acids.

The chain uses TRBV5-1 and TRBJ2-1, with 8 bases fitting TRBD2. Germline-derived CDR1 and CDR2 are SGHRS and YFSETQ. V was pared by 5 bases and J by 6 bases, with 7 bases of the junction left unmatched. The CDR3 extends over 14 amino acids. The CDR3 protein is CASSSGGPLNEQFF. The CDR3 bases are TGCGCCAGCAGTTCGGGGGGGCCTCTCAATGAGCAGTTCTTC.

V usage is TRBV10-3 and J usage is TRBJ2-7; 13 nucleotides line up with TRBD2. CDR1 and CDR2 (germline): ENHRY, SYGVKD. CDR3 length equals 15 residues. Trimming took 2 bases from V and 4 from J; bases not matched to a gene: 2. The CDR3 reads CAISEGLAGVYEQYF. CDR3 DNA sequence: TGTGCCATCAGTGAGGGACTAGCGGGAGTTTACGAGCAGTACTTC.

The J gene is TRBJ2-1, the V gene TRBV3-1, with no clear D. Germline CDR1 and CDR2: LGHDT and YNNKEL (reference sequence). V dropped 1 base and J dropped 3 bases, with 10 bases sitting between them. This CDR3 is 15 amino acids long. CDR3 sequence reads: CASSQGDVVYNEQFF. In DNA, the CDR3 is TGTGCCAGCAGCCAAGGAGATGTGGTCTACAATGAGCAGTTCTTC.

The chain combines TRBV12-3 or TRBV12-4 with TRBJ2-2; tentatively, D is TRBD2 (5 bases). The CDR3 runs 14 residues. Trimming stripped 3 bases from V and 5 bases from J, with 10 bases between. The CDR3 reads CASSLDWLTGELFF. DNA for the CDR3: TGTGCCAGCAGTTTGGACTGGCTAACCGGGGAGCTGTTTTTT.

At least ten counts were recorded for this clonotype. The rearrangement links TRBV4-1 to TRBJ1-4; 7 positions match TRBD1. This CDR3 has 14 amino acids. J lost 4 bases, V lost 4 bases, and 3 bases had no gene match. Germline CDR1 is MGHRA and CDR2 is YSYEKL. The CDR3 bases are TGCGCCAGCAGCCCGGGACAGTTTAATGAAAAACTGTTTTTT. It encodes CASSPGQFNEKLFF.